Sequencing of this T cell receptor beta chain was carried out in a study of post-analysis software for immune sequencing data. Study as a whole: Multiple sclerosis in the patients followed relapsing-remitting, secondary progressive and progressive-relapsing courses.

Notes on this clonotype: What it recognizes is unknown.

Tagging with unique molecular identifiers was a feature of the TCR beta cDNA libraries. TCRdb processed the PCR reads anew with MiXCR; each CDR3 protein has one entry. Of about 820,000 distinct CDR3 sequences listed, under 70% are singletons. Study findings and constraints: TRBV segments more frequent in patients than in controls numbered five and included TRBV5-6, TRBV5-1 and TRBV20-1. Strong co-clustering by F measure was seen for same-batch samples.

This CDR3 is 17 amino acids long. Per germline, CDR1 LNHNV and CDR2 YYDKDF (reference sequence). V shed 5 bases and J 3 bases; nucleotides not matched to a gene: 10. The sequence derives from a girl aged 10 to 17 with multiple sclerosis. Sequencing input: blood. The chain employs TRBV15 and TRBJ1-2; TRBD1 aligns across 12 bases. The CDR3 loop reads CATSPHWDRGLDYGYTF. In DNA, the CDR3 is TGTGCCACCAGCCCCCATTGGGACAGGGGGCTCGACTATGGCTACACCTTC.